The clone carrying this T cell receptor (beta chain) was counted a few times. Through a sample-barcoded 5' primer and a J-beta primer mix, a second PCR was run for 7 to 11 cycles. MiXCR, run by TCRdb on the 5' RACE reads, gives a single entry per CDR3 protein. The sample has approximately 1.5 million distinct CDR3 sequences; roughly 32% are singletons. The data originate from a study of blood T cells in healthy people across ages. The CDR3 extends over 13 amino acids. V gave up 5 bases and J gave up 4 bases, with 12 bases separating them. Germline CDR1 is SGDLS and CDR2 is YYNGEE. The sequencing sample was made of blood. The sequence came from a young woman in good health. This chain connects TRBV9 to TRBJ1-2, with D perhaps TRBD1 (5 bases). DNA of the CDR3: TGTGCCAGCAGGGACACTACCCCCTATGGCTACACCTTC. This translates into CASRDTTPYGYTF.